This TCR beta chain was profiled in a study of T cells in Graves' hyperthyroidism and ophthalmopathy. Study conclusions and caveats: Also found in blood were most expanded thyroid clonotypes above 0.001.

The source material, RNA transcripts, was used to amplify TCR beta CDR3 regions. When the TCR CDR3 underwent first-round RT-PCR, the HTBI primer set was used. TCRdb reanalysed the multiplex PCR reads using MiXCR and keeps one entry per CDR3 protein. Here the sample spans more than 350,000 distinct CDR3 sequences, around 13% being singletons. This clonotype appeared many times. Its antigen is not known. The germline CDR1 and CDR2 sequences are SNHLY and FYNNEI. Trimming left V 8 bases short and J 6 bases short, with 14 bases between. This CDR3 has 13 residues. The genes are TRBV2 and TRBJ1-5; D might be TRBD1 (5 bases). The source is a woman aged 25 to 39 with Graves' ophthalmopathy. Sequences were obtained from blood. CDR3 sequence reads: CASGGQPSQPQHF. CDR3 coding DNA: TGTGCCAGCGGCGGACAACCATCTCAGCCCCAGCATTTT. The full variable domain, its missing parts supplied by reference TRBV2 and TRBJ1-5, is EPEVTQTPSHQVTQMGQEVILRCVPISNHLYFYWYRQILGQKVEFLVSFYNNEISEKSEIFDDQFSVERPDGSNFTLKIRSTKLEDSAMYFCASGGQPSQPQHFGDGTRLSIL.